This entry is about one TCR beta chain. The sample comes from a study of blood T cell repertoires in COVID-19. Some clones are missing from TCRdb's copy, which holds only in-frame ones; the method was immunoSEQ multiplex PCR. This sample has roughly 85,000 clones, with 86% found just once. Germline V gene lookup returns CDR1 LNHDA and CDR2 SQIVND (reference sequence). This CDR3 spans 16 amino acids. Trimming took off 4 bases at V and 0 bases at J, with 10 bases between the two ends. The TCR sequence derives from a man aged 45 to 65 with active or convalescent COVID-19. The chain has TRBV19 and TRBJ2-6; possibly TRBD1 for D (5 bases). Specimen: peripheral blood. CDR3 in DNA: TGTGCCAGTAGTACCGAGACAGTCTCTGGGGCCAACGTCCTGACTTTC. This codes for CASSTETVSGANVLTF. The variable domain in full, with the rest retrieved from reference TRBV19 and TRBJ2-6, is DGGITQSPKYLFRKEGQNVTLSCEQNLNHDAMYWYRQDPGQGLRLIYYSQIVNDFQKGDIAEGYSVSREKKESFPLTVTSAQKNPTAFYLCASSTETVSGANVLTFGAGSRLTVL.